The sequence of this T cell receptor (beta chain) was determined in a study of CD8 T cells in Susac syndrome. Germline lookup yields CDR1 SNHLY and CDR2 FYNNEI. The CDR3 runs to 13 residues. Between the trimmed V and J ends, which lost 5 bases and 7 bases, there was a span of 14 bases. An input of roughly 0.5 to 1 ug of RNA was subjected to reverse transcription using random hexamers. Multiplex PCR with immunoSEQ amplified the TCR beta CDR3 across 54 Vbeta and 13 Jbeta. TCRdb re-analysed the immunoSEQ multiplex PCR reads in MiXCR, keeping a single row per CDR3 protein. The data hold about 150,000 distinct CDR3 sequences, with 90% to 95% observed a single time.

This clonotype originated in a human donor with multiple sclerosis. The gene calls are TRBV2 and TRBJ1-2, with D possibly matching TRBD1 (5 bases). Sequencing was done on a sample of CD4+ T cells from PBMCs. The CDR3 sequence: CASSSPGMGGYTF. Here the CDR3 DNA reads TGTGCCAGCAGTTCGCCAGGGATGGGTGGCTACACCTTC.